These T cell receptor beta chains were read from a single sample in a study of control samples from healthy donors and cancer patients. Repertoires were generated with immunoSEQ multiplex PCR, while TCRdb's copy carries only in-frame clones and drops some. The data show around 150,000 clones, about 94% seen once. Sequenced sample: blood. Receptors were obtained from a woman in her 40s in good health. Both conserved end residues are part of each CDR3. The D gene is left open where the match is weak. Expanded clones get a size class; other rows say once, few or many, or leave the size out.

j_gene	v_gene	d_gene	abundance	CDR3aa	CDR3nt
TRBJ2-7	TRBV5-1	NA	NA	CASSLAPAAYEQYF	TGCGCCAGCAGCTTGGCTCCAGCCGCCTACGAGCAGTACTTC
TRBJ2-7	TRBV9	NA	NA	CASSVGPSRDEQYF	TGTGCCAGCAGCGTAGGTCCTAGCCGCGACGAGCAGTACTTC
TRBJ1-1	TRBV7-2	NA	NA	CASSPLNTGVNTEAFF	TGTGCCAGCAGTCCTCTGAATACAGGAGTGAACACTGAAGCTTTCTTT
TRBJ2-4	TRBV19	NA	NA	CASNGGDRNIQYF	TGTGCCAGTAATGGCGGGGACCGAAACATTCAGTACTTC
TRBJ2-7	TRBV7-3	NA	NA	CASSLGPKSQVATEQYF	TGTGCCAGCAGCTTAGGTCCTAAATCACAGGTGGCTACGGAGCAGTACTTC
TRBJ2-3	TRBV11-2	NA	NA	CASSLDIIGSGPDTQYF	TGTGCCAGCAGCTTAGACATTATTGGAAGCGGCCCTGATACGCAGTATTTT
TRBJ1-3	TRBV5-6	TRBD1	NA	CASSFGTGSGNTIYF	TGTGCCAGCAGCTTTGGGACAGGATCTGGAAACACCATATATTTT
TRBJ2-7	TRBV11-3	TRBD2	NA	CASSSPTSGDYEQYF	TGTGCCAGCAGCTCACCGACTAGCGGGGACTACGAGCAGTACTTC
TRBJ1-2	TRBV3-1/TRBV3-2	NA	NA	CASSQDRPGLHPNYGYTF	TGTGCCAGCAGCCAAGATAGGCCAGGGCTCCACCCTAACTATGGCTACACCTTC
TRBJ2-1	TRBV6-5	TRBD2	NA	CASSYVGLAGTNEQFF	TGTGCCAGCAGTTACGTGGGACTAGCGGGGACGAATGAGCAGTTCTTC
TRBJ2-1	TRBV27	NA	NA	CASSLFIARTSTGEQFF	TGTGCCAGCAGTTTATTTATTGCGAGGACCTCAACGGGTGAGCAGTTCTTC
TRBJ2-7	TRBV29-1	TRBD1	NA	CSVEDPEGGENEQYF	TGCAGCGTTGAAGATCCAGAAGGGGGCGAGAACGAGCAGTACTTC
TRBJ2-5	TRBV28	NA	once	CATSLRGIQETQYF	TGTGCCACTTCGCTTCGGGGCATACAAGAGACCCAGTACTTC
TRBJ1-2	TRBV28	NA	NA	CASKGEGANYGYTF	TGTGCCAGCAAAGGGGAGGGAGCTAACTATGGCTACACCTTC